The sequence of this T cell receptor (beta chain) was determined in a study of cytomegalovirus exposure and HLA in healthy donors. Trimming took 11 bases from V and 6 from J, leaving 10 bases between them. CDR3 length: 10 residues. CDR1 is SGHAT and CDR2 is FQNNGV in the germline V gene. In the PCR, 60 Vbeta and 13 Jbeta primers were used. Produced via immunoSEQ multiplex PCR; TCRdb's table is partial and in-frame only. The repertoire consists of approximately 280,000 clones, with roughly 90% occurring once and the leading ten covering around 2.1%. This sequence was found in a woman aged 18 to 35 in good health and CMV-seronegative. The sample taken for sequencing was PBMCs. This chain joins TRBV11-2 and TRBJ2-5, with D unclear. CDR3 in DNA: TGTGCCCTTACCAGGAAGACCCAGTACTTC. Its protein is CALTRKTQYF.